The clone carrying this T cell receptor beta chain was counted between two and nine times. What it binds is not known. These data come from a study of T-cell memory formation after mild COVID-19. For the study at large: Among the donors, TCR clusters were largely specific to each donor.

Employing constant-segment primers, 5'RACE generated TCR alpha and TCR beta cDNA libraries bearing sample barcodes and UMIs. TCRdb analysed the 5' RACE reads with MiXCR anew, one entry per CDR3 protein. The sample includes 200,000 to 250,000 distinct CDR3 sequences, roughly 10% seen only once; the top ten take 3.5%. Study findings and constraints: Whereas later expanders leaned CD4+, clones contracting day 15 to 85 showed a balanced CD4/CD8 makeup.

Germline V gene sequence: CDR1 MNHNY, CDR2 SVGAGI (reference sequence). V was clipped by 0 bases and J by 5 bases, with 7 bases between them. The length of the CDR3 is 13 residues. The origin of this receptor is a man between 18 and 35 years old who had mild COVID-19 (a few samples of this study predate the infection). Cell type and time point are not known. The chain links TRBV6-6 to TRBJ2-5; D remains unclear. Material: PBMCs or a T cell subset sorted from them (not recorded which). CDR3 sequence reads: CASSYSWTETQYF. As DNA, the CDR3 is TGTGCCAGCAGTTACTCTTGGACCGAGACCCAGTACTTC.